The 30 T cell receptor beta chains presented below share a single source sample, sequenced in a study of human T cells and chemical hapten exposure. TCRdb recomputed calls from the RACE reads with MiXCR, one row per CDR3 protein. The sample lists roughly 80,000 distinct CDR3 sequences; about 10% were seen once. Regarding time point: patch test 1, 2 weeks after DPC sensitization. The treatment was: therapeutic diphenylcyclopropenone sensitization with weekly scalp DPC. The sample in question was whole blood, obtained in connection with sensitization to the hapten diphenylcyclopropenone (DPC). The origin of the receptors is a woman in her forties or fifties with alopecia areata. Some clones in this sample may be carry-over from other donors' samples.

This clonotype was counted many times. This sequence joins TRBV6-6 and TRBJ2-3, with 16 nucleotides matching TRBD2. The CDR3 covers 19 residues. Germline-derived CDR1 and CDR2 are MNHNY and SVGAGI (reference sequence). V lost 0 bases to trimming and J lost 5 bases; unmatched junction nucleotides: 8. The CDR3 DNA follows: TGTGCCAGCAGTTACTCACGCGGGACTAGCGGGGGGGCCGTAGATACGCAGTATTTT. Translated: CASSYSRGTSGGAVDTQYF.

The chain recombines TRBV29-1 with TRBJ2-7; D not resolved. In germline, CDR1 is SQVTM, CDR2 ANQGSEA. V lost 2 bases and J 1 base, leaving 6 bases between the germline ends. This CDR3 region has 12 residues. The CDR3 loop is CSVEISSYEQYF. For the CDR3, the DNA is TGCAGCGTTGAAATAAGTTCCTACGAGCAGTACTTC.

This clonotype has more than one count but fewer than ten. V and J are TRBV6-6 and TRBJ1-1, with TRBD1 matching over 8 bases. CDR3 length equals 12 residues. The germline V gene has CDR1 MNHNY and CDR2 SVGAGI (reference sequence). The ends lost 2 bases at V and 11 bases at J; junction bases unmatched: 4. The CDR3 loop is CASSYPGQGAFF. In nucleotides, the CDR3 is TGTGCCAGCAGTTACCCCGGACAGGGCGCTTTCTTT.

This clonotype was counted ten times or more. The V call is TRBV5-1, the J call TRBJ2-2; D gene unclear. The CDR3 loop spans 13 amino acids. V was clipped by 2 bases and J by 5 bases, with 7 bases between them. CDR1 SGHRS and CDR2 YFSETQ come from the germline V gene. For the CDR3, the DNA is TGCGCCAGCAGCTTATCGGTTACCGGGGAGCTGTTTTTT. The encoded protein is CASSLSVTGELFF.

The chain links TRBV9 to TRBJ2-4; perhaps TRBD1 as D (6 bases). The CDR3 spans 15 residues. V lost 4 bases to trimming and J lost 0 bases, with 11 bases between them. Per germline, CDR1 SGDLS and CDR2 YYNGEE. CDR3 region: CASSSPQGAKNIQYF. CDR3 nucleotide sequence: TGTGCCAGCAGCTCACCACAGGGAGCCAAAAACATTCAGTACTTC.

This clonotype was seen ten or more times. This chain uses TRBV5-1 with TRBJ2-7; D may match TRBD1 or TRBD2 (5 bases each). The CDR3 totals 16 residues. V was cut by 1 base and J by 6 bases, with 20 bases left in between. CDR1 is SGHRS, CDR2 YFSETQ, per germline. The CDR3 DNA reads TGCGCCAGCAGCTTGAGGCTATCCGACGGGACGGGCGAGCAGTACTTC. It is translated as CASSLRLSDGTGEQYF. Complete variable domain (other parts from reference TRBV5-1 and TRBJ2-7): KAGVTQTPRYLIKTRGQQVTLSCSPISGHRSVSWYQQTPGQGLQFLFEYFSETQRNKGNFPGRFSGRQFSNSRSEMNVSTLELGDSALYLCASSLRLSDGTGEQYFGPGTRLTVT.

The rearrangement links TRBV7-9 to TRBJ1-1, with 8 bases that match TRBD1. With 3 bases clipped from V and 0 bases from J, the junction kept 9 bases outside the gene matches. The CDR3 is 17 amino acids. Germline V gene lookup returns CDR1 SEHNR and CDR2 FQNEAQ (reference sequence). This CDR3 is CASSFKGQVLMNTEAFF. The CDR3 bases are TGTGCCAGCAGCTTTAAGGGACAGGTCCTAATGAACACTGAAGCTTTCTTT. The variable domain in full, completed from reference TRBV7-9 and TRBJ1-1, reads DTGVSQNPRHKITKRGQNVTFRCDPISEHNRLYWYRQTLGQGPEFLTYFQNEAQLEKSRLLSDRFSAERPKGSFSTLEIQRTEQGDSAMYLCASSFKGQVLMNTEAFFGQGTRLTVV.

This clonotype was counted between two and nine times. The rearrangement joins TRBV16 to TRBJ1-2; a weak D match, TRBD1 (5 bases). Trimming removed 3 bases at V and 0 bases at J, with 11 bases between. From germline, CDR1 is KGHSY and CDR2 FQNENV. CDR3 size: 15 residues. The CDR3 loop reads CASSHSGPTNYGYTF. The CDR3 nucleotides read TGTGCCAGCAGCCATTCGGGGCCCACTAACTATGGCTACACCTTC.

A few counts support this clonotype. The chain couples TRBV7-2 to TRBJ2-4, with 12 bases fitting TRBD2. Germline CDR1 reads SGHTA; CDR2 reads FQGNSA. This CDR3 has 15 amino acids. V lost 5 bases to trimming and J lost 9 bases; unmatched junction nucleotides: 8. The CDR3 is CASSERLAGASIQYF. The CDR3 DNA follows: TGTGCCAGCAGCGAGCGACTAGCGGGAGCTAGCATTCAGTACTTC.

V usage is TRBV9 and J usage is TRBJ2-7; D may be TRBD1 or TRBD2 (5 bases each). The CDR3 length is 15 residues. V shed 0 bases and J shed 3 bases, with 13 bases lying between them. Germline V gene data show CDR1 as SGDLS and CDR2 as YYNGEE. CDR3 sequence: CASSVGGQGNYEQYF. The CDR3 DNA follows: TGTGCCAGCAGCGTAGGAGGGCAGGGAAACTACGAGCAGTACTTC.

This clonotype has a count of ten or more. The rearrangement links TRBV7-9 to TRBJ1-1; D call uncertain. Deletions cut 2 bases from V and 4 bases from J, with 8 bases between. Germline lookup yields CDR1 SEHNR and CDR2 FQNEAQ (reference sequence). The CDR3 spans 13 residues. The DNA of the CDR3 is TGTGCCAGCAGCTTACCAGGAGTCACTGAAGCTTTCTTT. It is translated as CASSLPGVTEAFF. Full variable domain (rest looked up from reference TRBV7-9 and TRBJ1-1): DTGVSQNPRHKITKRGQNVTFRCDPISEHNRLYWYRQTLGQGPEFLTYFQNEAQLEKSRLLSDRFSAERPKGSFSTLEIQRTEQGDSAMYLCASSLPGVTEAFFGQGTRLTVV.

This clonotype was observed at least ten times. The genes are TRBV29-1 and TRBJ1-2; D gene uncertain. V gave up 7 bases and J gave up 3 bases, with 12 bases separating them. This CDR3 region has 12 residues. The germline gives CDR1 SQVTM, CDR2 ANQGSEA. The CDR3 region is CSATDTYYGYTF. The CDR3 DNA follows: TGCAGCGCTACCGACACGTACTATGGCTACACCTTC.

There are many counts of this clonotype. This chain links TRBV7-2 with TRBJ1-5; 11 bases are a match to TRBD1. Unmatched junction bases numbered 1, after V lost 3 bases and J lost 3 bases. Germline assignment: CDR1 SGHTA and CDR2 FQGNSA. The CDR3 covers 15 residues. CDR3 sequence: CASSLGQGVNQPQHF. The CDR3 DNA follows: TGTGCCAGCAGCTTGGGACAGGGGGTCAATCAGCCCCAGCATTTT.

This clonotype has ten or more counts. The V and J genes are TRBV29-1 and TRBJ1-2, with D possibly matching TRBD1 (5 bases). Germline-derived CDR1 and CDR2 are SQVTM and ANQGSEA. This CDR3 has 12 residues. V lost 7 bases and J lost 5, with 14 bases in between. The CDR3 reads CSGRDGSYGYTF. Here the CDR3 DNA reads TGCAGCGGGAGGGACGGTAGTTATGGCTACACCTTC.

This clonotype has more than one count but fewer than ten. V and J are TRBV7-3 and TRBJ2-2, with D perhaps matching TRBD1 or TRBD2 (6 bases each). Germline V gene data show CDR1 as SGHTA and CDR2 as FQGTGA. The CDR3 covers 15 residues. V dropped 4 bases and J dropped 5 bases, with 14 bases sitting between them. The CDR3 sequence is CASSSRERGTGELFF. CDR3 nucleotide sequence: TGTGCCAGCAGCTCCCGGGAGAGGGGGACCGGGGAGCTGTTTTTT.

The chain couples TRBV10-2 to TRBJ2-3; 8 positions agree with TRBD2. J lost 5 bases, V lost 5 bases, and 9 bases had no gene match. The V gene's germline CDR1 is WSHSY and CDR2 SAAADI. CDR3 length: 15 amino acids. The CDR3 here is CASSTGGLGGDTQYF. The CDR3 bases are TGCGCCAGCAGTACGGGGGGGCTGGGAGGAGATACGCAGTATTTT.

About this clonotype: A much more abundant neighbour one base away suggests this may be a read error. The chain joins TRBV28 to TRBJ2-5; D is unclear. The V gene's germline CDR1 is MDHEN and CDR2 SYDVKM. There are 14 residues in the CDR3. V was shortened by 3 bases and J by 4 bases, with 12 bases between the two germline ends. CDR3 bases: TGTGCCAGCAGTTTTCTAGGGCTCCGAGAGACCCAGTACTTC. It encodes CASSFLGLRETQYF.

V gene TRBV13 combines with J gene TRBJ2-1, with D possibly being TRBD2 (5 bases). Germline loops: CDR1 PRHDT, CDR2 FYEKMQ (reference sequence). There are 14 residues in the CDR3. V was trimmed by 3 bases and J by 8 bases, leaving 14 bases between them. DNA of the CDR3: TGTGCCAGCAGCTTGGCGGGTAGGGTCGATGAGCAGTTCTTC. Its protein product is CASSLAGRVDEQFF.

The chain recombines TRBV5-8 with TRBJ2-5; TRBD1 agrees at 7 bases. V trimming: 4 bases; J trimming: 0 bases; junction bases outside the gene matches: 6. The CDR3 is made up of 15 amino acids. CDR1 is SGHTS, CDR2 YDEGEE, per germline. The CDR3 loop is CASSGGQSYQETQYF. The CDR3 nucleotides are TGTGCCAGCAGCGGGGGACAGTCGTACCAAGAGACCCAGTACTTC.

The table lists this clonotype with a few counts. J is TRBJ2-1 and V is TRBV5-4, with D tentatively TRBD1 or TRBD2 (5 bases each). Germline V lookup: CDR1 SGHNT, CDR2 YYREEE (reference sequence). V was trimmed by 5 bases and J by 7 bases, leaving 13 bases between them. This CDR3 has 13 amino acids. The CDR3 nucleotides are TGTGCCAGCAGTGACGGGACCGCAAATGAGCAGTTCTTC. This translates into CASSDGTANEQFF. Full variable domain (remainder filled in from reference TRBV5-4 and TRBJ2-1): ETGVTQSPTHLIKTRGQQVTLRCSSQSGHNTVSWYQQALGQGPQFIFQYYREEENGRGNFPPRFSGLQFPNYSSELNVNALELDDSALYLCASSDGTANEQFFGPGTRLTVL.

This clonotype was found a few times. The chain recombines TRBV5-5 with TRBJ2-3; D is uncertain. V dropped 4 bases and J dropped 2 bases, with 5 bases sitting between them. The CDR3 contains 12 residues. Looked up from germline, CDR1 is SGHKS and CDR2 is YYEKEE (reference sequence). CDR3 in amino acids: CASSANTDTQYF. The CDR3 DNA reads as TGTGCCAGCAGCGCCAACACAGATACGCAGTATTTT. Complete variable domain (other parts from reference TRBV5-5 and TRBJ2-3): DAGVTQSPTHLIKTRGQQVTLRCSPISGHKSVSWYQQVLGQGPQFIFQYYEKEERGRGNFPDRFSARQFPNYSSELNVNALLLGDSALYLCASSANTDTQYFGPGTRLTVL.

This clonotype showed up many times. The chain has TRBV7-3 and TRBJ2-5; tentative D call: TRBD1 (5 bases). Germline V gene sequence: CDR1 SGHTA, CDR2 FQGTGA. CDR3 length: 14 amino acids. Trimming stripped 0 bases from V and 4 bases from J, with 9 bases between. The CDR3 reads CASSLTQGLETQYF. The CDR3 nucleotides read TGTGCCAGCAGCTTAACTCAGGGATTAGAGACCCAGTACTTC.

This clonotype has a count of ten or more. The chain joins TRBV29-1 to TRBJ1-2; D gene uncertain. The CDR3 has 12 residues. V dropped 4 bases and J dropped 0 bases, with 6 bases sitting between them. CDR1 and CDR2 (germline): SQVTM, ANQGSEA. The CDR3 bases are TGCAGCGTTGCGGTCCCTAACTATGGCTACACCTTC. It codes for CSVAVPNYGYTF. Complete variable domain (other parts from reference TRBV29-1 and TRBJ1-2): SAVISQKPSRDICQRGTSLTIQCQVDSQVTMMFWYRQQPGQSLTLIATANQGSEATYESGFVIDKFPISRPNLTFSTLTVSNMSPEDSSIYLCSVAVPNYGYTFGSGTRLTVV.

In this sample, this clonotype turned up a few times. The chain carries TRBV7-2 and TRBJ2-1; TRBD2 matches 13 bases. The CDR3 has 15 amino acids. Germline loops: CDR1 SGHTA, CDR2 FQGNSA. Trimming took 4 bases from V and 7 from J; bases not matched to a gene: 4. The DNA of the CDR3 is TGTGCCAGCAGCTCTCCGGGACTAGCGGGGAATGAGCAGTTCTTC. Translation gives CASSSPGLAGNEQFF.

This clonotype appeared a few times. The CDR3 loop is CAISDLLEGASYEQYF. Written as DNA, the CDR3 is TGTGCCATCAGTGACCTACTTGAGGGGGCCTCCTACGAGCAGTACTTC. The chain combines TRBV10-3 with TRBJ2-7; 7 nucleotides align to TRBD1. The ends lost 3 bases at V and 0 bases at J; junction bases unmatched: 8. The V gene's germline CDR1 is ENHRY and CDR2 SYGVKD. The CDR3 is 16 amino acids.

The table lists this clonotype with many counts. The chain employs TRBV15 and TRBJ1-5, with 8 bases fitting TRBD1. Germline V CDR1 and CDR2: LNHNV, YYDKDF (reference sequence). The CDR3 contains 18 residues. Germline trimming cut 0 bases from V and 0 bases from J; bases unmatched to any gene: 7. The CDR3 nucleotides read TGTGCCACCAGCAGAGAGTGGACAGGGATCGGTAGCAATCAGCCCCAGCATTTT. Encoded protein: CATSREWTGIGSNQPQHF.

The table lists this clonotype with a few counts. The chain has TRBV6-1 and TRBJ2-5; TRBD2 aligns across 7 bases. The junction had 15 bases not matched to a gene; V was cut back by 7 bases and J by 10 bases. The V gene's germline CDR1 is MNHNS and CDR2 SASEGT. There are 14 residues in the CDR3. CDR3 residues: CASNQPPAGRGQYF. The CDR3 nucleotides read TGTGCCAGCAACCAACCCCCGGCAGGGAGGGGCCAGTACTTC.

The sample holds a few counts of this clonotype. V usage is TRBV2 and J usage is TRBJ1-4; 8 bases align to TRBD1. V shed 6 bases and J 7 bases; nucleotides not matched to a gene: 7. Germline CDR1 and CDR2: SNHLY and FYNNEI. CDR3 size: 14 residues. The CDR3 here is CASRETGTGEKLFF. Written as DNA, the CDR3 is TGTGCCAGCAGAGAAACCGGGACAGGTGAAAAACTGTTTTTT.

Ten or more counts support this clonotype. The rearrangement links TRBV30 to TRBJ2-7; TRBD2 agrees at 7 bases. CDR3 length: 12 residues. The germline V gene has CDR1 GTSNPN and CDR2 SVGIG (reference sequence). V gave up 5 bases and J gave up 5 bases; unmatched junction bases: 6. DNA of the CDR3: TGTGCCTGGGGACTAGTGAGGCACGAGCAGTACTTC. Translated: CAWGLVRHEQYF.

This clonotype appeared many times. The CDR3 protein is CASSEATWGPREYEQYF. As DNA, the CDR3 is TGCGCCAGCAGTGAAGCGACCTGGGGCCCCAGGGAGTACGAGCAGTACTTC. The chain links TRBV10-2 to TRBJ2-7, with D perhaps being TRBD1 or TRBD2 (5 bases each). Trimming took 3 bases from V and 4 from J, leaving 22 bases between them. The CDR3 contains 17 residues. Germline loops: CDR1 WSHSY, CDR2 SAAADI.